The present TCR beta chain was sequenced within a study of tumor and adjacent non-tumor tissue in lung cancer. On this clonotype: This is likely a read error, given that the CDR3 carries no conserved phenylalanine or tryptophan at its end. The limits of the CDR3 on the DNA are not certain, so only TCRdb's listed CDR3 is given.

Looked up from germline, CDR1 is LGHNA and CDR2 is YSLEER. The CDR3 adds up to 13 amino acids, both ends counted. The library came from three nested PCR rounds adapted from ARM-PCR protocols. From the multiplex PCR reads, TCRdb called clonotypes with MiXCR, one entry per CDR3 protein. The repertoire includes under 250,000 distinct CDR3 sequences, 70% to 75% of them detected once, and roughly 24% sits in the top ten. The template was RNA from unsorted bulk tissue. The J gene is TRBJ2-7, the V gene TRBV4-3; the D call TRBD1 from the table was never checked on the DNA. This TCR was sampled from a man in his 60s with non-small cell lung cancer. Specimen: lung tumor tissue. The CDR3 spells CASSQDRGDRAYL.